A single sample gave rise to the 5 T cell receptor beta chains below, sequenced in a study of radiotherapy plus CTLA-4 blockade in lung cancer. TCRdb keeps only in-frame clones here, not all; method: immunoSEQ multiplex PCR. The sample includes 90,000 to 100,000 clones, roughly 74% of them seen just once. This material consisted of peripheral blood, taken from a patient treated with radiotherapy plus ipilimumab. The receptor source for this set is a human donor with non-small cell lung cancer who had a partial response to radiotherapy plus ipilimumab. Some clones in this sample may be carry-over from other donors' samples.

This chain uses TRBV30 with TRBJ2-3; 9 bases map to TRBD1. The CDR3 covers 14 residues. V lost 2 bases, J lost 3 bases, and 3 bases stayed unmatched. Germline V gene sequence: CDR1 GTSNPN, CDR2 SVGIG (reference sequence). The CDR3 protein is CAWSSGTGTDTQYF. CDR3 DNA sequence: TGTGCCTGGAGTTCAGGGACAGGGACAGATACGCAGTATTTT. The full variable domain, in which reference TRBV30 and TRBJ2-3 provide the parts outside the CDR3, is SQTIHQWPATLVQPVGSPLSLECTVEGTSNPNLYWYRQAAGRGLQLLFYSVGIGQISSEVPQNLSASRPQDRQFILSSKKLLLSDSGFYLCAWSSGTGTDTQYFGPGTRLTVL.

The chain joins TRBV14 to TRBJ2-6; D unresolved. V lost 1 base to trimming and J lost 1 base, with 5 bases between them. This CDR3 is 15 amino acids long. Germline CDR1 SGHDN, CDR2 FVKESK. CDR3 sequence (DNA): TGTGCCAGCAGCCAAGCCCGTTCTGGGGCCAACGTCCTGACTTTC. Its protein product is CASSQARSGANVLTF.

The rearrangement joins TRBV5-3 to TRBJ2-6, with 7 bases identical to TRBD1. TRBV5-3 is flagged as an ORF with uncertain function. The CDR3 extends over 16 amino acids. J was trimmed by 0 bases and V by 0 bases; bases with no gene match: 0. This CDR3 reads CARSLAGGSGANVLTF. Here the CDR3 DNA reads TGTGCCAGAAGCTTGGCAGGGGGCTCTGGGGCCAACGTCCTGACTTTC.

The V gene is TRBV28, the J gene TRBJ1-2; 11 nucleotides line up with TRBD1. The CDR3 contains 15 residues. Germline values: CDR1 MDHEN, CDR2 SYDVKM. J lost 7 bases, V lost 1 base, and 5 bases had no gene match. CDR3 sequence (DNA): TGTGCCAGCAGTTTATTAGGACAGGGGGCCGGTGGCTACACCTTC. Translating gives CASSLLGQGAGGYTF.

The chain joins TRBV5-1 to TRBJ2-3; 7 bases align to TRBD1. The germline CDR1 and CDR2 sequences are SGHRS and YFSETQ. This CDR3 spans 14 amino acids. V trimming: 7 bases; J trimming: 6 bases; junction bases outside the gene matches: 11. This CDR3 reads CASASTGLGDTQYF. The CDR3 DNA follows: TGCGCCAGCGCATCGACAGGGTTGGGGGATACGCAGTATTTT.